The 28 T cell receptor beta chains below all came from one sample that was sequenced in a study of blood T cell repertoires in COVID-19. TCRdb's copy holds only in-frame clones and misses some; the assay was immunoSEQ multiplex PCR. Of 65,000 or so clones listed, about nine tenths were seen once; the top ten hold over 1%. Input material: peripheral blood. These TCRs come from a man in his 60s with acute or convalescent COVID-19.

The chain is built from TRBV5-6 and TRBJ1-5; D unresolved. This CDR3 is built from 14 residues. From germline, CDR1 is SGHDT and CDR2 YYEEEE. The germline V and J ends were trimmed by 3 bases and 6 bases, with 13 bases remaining between them. CDR3 sequence: CASSSSGGRQPQHF. DNA for the CDR3: TGTGCCAGCAGCTCGTCGGGCGGGCGTCAGCCCCAGCATTTT.

J is TRBJ2-7 and V is TRBV4-1; 7 bases are shared with TRBD1. Germline V gene data show CDR1 as MGHRA and CDR2 as YSYEKL. Germline trimming cut 1 base from V and 3 bases from J; bases unmatched to any gene: 9. The CDR3 totals 16 residues. The CDR3 nucleotides are TGCGCCAGCAGCCAAGTTCCTAGGGGGCGGAACTACGAGCAGTACTTC. It translates to CASSQVPRGRNYEQYF.

This chain connects TRBV19 to TRBJ1-1; the D gene is possibly TRBD1 (5 bases). The CDR3 has 13 residues. The V gene lost 5 bases and the J gene lost 4 bases, with 11 bases spanning the gap. Germline CDR1 reads LNHDA; CDR2 reads SQIVND (reference sequence). The chain's CDR3 is CASSESGGTEAFF. The CDR3 DNA sequence: TGTGCCAGTAGTGAAAGCGGGGGCACTGAAGCTTTCTTT.

The rearrangement joins TRBV25-1 to TRBJ1-2; 7 positions match TRBD1. V shed 0 bases and J 6 bases; nucleotides not matched to a gene: 7. Germline values: CDR1 MGHDK, CDR2 SYGVNS. The CDR3 loop spans 15 amino acids. The CDR3 region has the DNA TGTGCCAGCAGTGAATATGGGACAGTTTTCGATGGCTACACCTTC. This translates into CASSEYGTVFDGYTF.

The rearrangement joins TRBV24-1 to TRBJ1-5, with no clear D. The CDR3 consists of 12 residues. Germline values: CDR1 KGHDR, CDR2 SFDVKD. V was cut by 6 bases and J by 6 bases, with 8 bases left in between. CDR3 region: CATSMYGQPQHF. In nucleotides, the CDR3 is TGTGCCACCAGTATGTACGGTCAGCCCCAGCATTTT.

J is TRBJ2-3 and V is TRBV11-2, with 9 bases matching TRBD1. The V gene's germline CDR1 is SGHAT and CDR2 FQNNGV. The CDR3 extends over 15 amino acids. V trimming: 5 bases; J trimming: 0 bases; junction bases outside the gene matches: 3. The CDR3 region is CASSGGQGSTDTQYF. The CDR3 DNA reads TGTGCCAGCAGCGGGGGACAGGGAAGCACAGATACGCAGTATTTT.

The rearrangement links TRBV5-8 to TRBJ1-1, with D perhaps TRBD1 (6 bases). CDR3 size: 15 residues. Trimming shortened V by 0 bases and J by 3 bases, and 12 bases separated the two germline ends. CDR1 SGHTS and CDR2 YDEGEE come from the germline V gene. This chain's CDR3 is CASSLGNRDDTEAFF. CDR3 sequence (DNA): TGTGCCAGCAGCTTGGGAAACAGGGATGACACTGAAGCTTTCTTT. The full variable domain, rest sourced from reference TRBV5-8 and TRBJ1-1, is EAGVTQSPTHLIKTRGQQATLRCSPISGHTSVYWYQQALGLGLQFLLWYDEGEERNRGNFPPRFSGRQFPNYSSELNVNALELEDSALYLCASSLGNRDDTEAFFGQGTRLTVV.

This clone has a handful of counts. V gene TRBV4-1 combines with J gene TRBJ1-3; 7 nucleotides line up with TRBD1. This CDR3 has 15 amino acids. The germline V gene encodes CDR1 MGHRA and CDR2 YSYEKL. J lost 5 bases, V lost 0 bases, and 4 bases had no gene match. The CDR3 DNA follows: TGCGCCAGCAGCCAAGATCTGGGACAGAGAAACACCATATATTTT. Amino acid sequence: CASSQDLGQRNTIYF.

The chain links TRBV4-1 to TRBJ1-2; 11 nucleotides match TRBD1. The CDR3 contains 15 residues. In germline, CDR1 is MGHRA, CDR2 YSYEKL. The trim removed 5 bases at V and 2 bases at J, leaving 4 bases unmatched. CDR3 sequence reads: CASSDRDRGNYGYTF. In DNA, the CDR3 is TGCGCCAGCAGCGACCGGGACAGGGGGAACTATGGCTACACCTTC.

This chain connects TRBV9 to TRBJ1-3, with D unclear. This CDR3 region has 15 residues. CDR1 and CDR2 (germline): SGDLS, YYNGEE. The V and J ends lost 0 bases and 0 bases respectively, with 7 bases between them. The CDR3: CASSVEEGSGNTIYF. The CDR3, as DNA: TGTGCCAGCAGCGTAGAAGAGGGCTCTGGAAACACCATATATTTT.

The chain recombines TRBV11-3 with TRBJ2-3; a weak D match, TRBD2 (6 bases). Looked up from germline, CDR1 is SGHNT and CDR2 is YENEEA. The CDR3 has 15 residues. V was clipped by 2 bases and J by 1 base, with 10 bases between them. The CDR3 is CASSLTGDRTDTQYF. DNA of the CDR3: TGTGCCAGCAGCTTAACGGGGGACCGCACAGATACGCAGTATTTT.

V gene TRBV27 combines with J gene TRBJ1-1; D is perhaps TRBD1 (6 bases). Deletions cut 1 base from V and 8 bases from J, with 17 bases between. Germline loops: CDR1 MNHEY, CDR2 SMNVEV (reference sequence). The CDR3 extends over 15 amino acids. This chain's CDR3 is CASSLFSGGHGEAFF. In DNA form, the CDR3 reads TGTGCCAGCAGTTTATTTTCGGGGGGCCATGGCGAAGCTTTCTTT.

This clone was detected once. Other DNA sequences in this specimen translate into the identical CDR3. V usage is TRBV24-1 and J usage is TRBJ2-7, with 7 bases that match TRBD1. The CDR3 is made up of 14 amino acids. CDR1 is KGHDR, CDR2 SFDVKD, per germline. V shed 4 bases and J 6 bases; nucleotides not matched to a gene: 8. The CDR3 coding sequence is TGTGCCACCAGTGACTCCCGGGACAGAAGCGAGCAGTACTTC. This sequence encodes CATSDSRDRSEQYF.

In DNA form, the CDR3 reads TGTGCCAGCAGCAAAACTCTGGAGCAGTTCTTC. Its translation is CASSKTLEQFF. The chain uses TRBV11-2 and TRBJ2-1; the D is unclear. CDR3 length: 11 amino acids. Germline assignment: CDR1 SGHAT and CDR2 FQNNGV. V lost 5 bases to trimming and J lost 10 bases, with 9 bases between them. Based on the CDR3 plus reference TRBV11-2 and TRBJ2-1, the full variable domain is EAGVAQSPRYKIIEKRQSVAFWCNPISGHATLYWYQQILGQGPKLLIQFQNNGVVDDSQLPKDRFSAERLKGVDSTLKIQPAKLEDSAVYLCASSKTLEQFFGPGTRLTVL.

This chain joins TRBV28 and TRBJ1-5, with unresolved D. The CDR3 runs to 14 residues. Germline lookup yields CDR1 MDHEN and CDR2 SYDVKM. Deletions cut 2 bases from V and 0 bases from J, with 5 bases between. The CDR3, as DNA: TGTGCCAGCAGTTTAGGCAATAGCAATCAGCCCCAGCATTTT. Translated, it gives CASSLGNSNQPQHF.

V gene TRBV11-1 combines with J gene TRBJ2-7, with TRBD1 identical over 10 bases. Trimming took 5 bases from V and 2 from J; bases not matched to a gene: 6. CDR3 size: 15 residues. Germline CDR1 SGHAT, CDR2 FQDESV (reference sequence). The CDR3 sequence is CASSPYGQGAYEQYF. The DNA of the CDR3 is TGTGCCAGCAGCCCATATGGACAGGGGGCCTACGAGCAGTACTTC. The variable domain in full, completed from reference TRBV11-1 and TRBJ2-7, reads EAEVAQSPRYKITEKSQAVAFWCDPISGHATLYWYRQILGQGPELLVQFQDESVVDDSQLPKDRFSAERLKGVDSTLKIQPAELGDSAMYLCASSPYGQGAYEQYFGPGTRLTVT.

This chain joins TRBV7-9 and TRBJ1-1; no clear D. CDR1 is SEHNR, CDR2 FQNEAQ, per germline (reference sequence). V was pared by 3 bases and J by 1 base, with 15 bases between. This CDR3 spans 16 amino acids. CDR3 in amino acids: CASSFFPRQPNTEAFF. The DNA for the CDR3 is TGTGCCAGCAGCTTCTTTCCGAGACAACCGAACACTGAAGCTTTCTTT.

This chain links TRBV6-1 with TRBJ2-1; 10 positions match TRBD1. The germline gives CDR1 MNHNS, CDR2 SASEGT. The CDR3 spans 19 residues. The ends lost 2 bases at V and 8 bases at J; junction bases unmatched: 18. The CDR3: CASSERQGARARPGDEQFF. The CDR3 bases are TGTGCCAGCAGTGAACGACAGGGGGCGCGAGCCCGCCCAGGCGATGAGCAGTTCTTC.

The chain combines TRBV27 with TRBJ2-7, with 7 bases fitting TRBD1. Germline-derived CDR1 and CDR2 are MNHEY and SMNVEV (reference sequence). CDR3 length equals 13 residues. The V and J ends lost 6 bases and 1 base, in that order; junction bases with no gene match: 3. CDR3 sequence: CASRRQGSYEQYF. CDR3 sequence (DNA): TGTGCCAGCAGGAGACAGGGATCCTACGAGCAGTACTTC.

This sequence joins TRBV6-5 and TRBJ2-2; 9 bases map to TRBD1. With 8 bases clipped from V and 6 bases from J, the junction kept 10 bases outside the gene matches. CDR3 length equals 15 residues. Germline lookup yields CDR1 MNHEY and CDR2 SVGAGI. CDR3 in amino acids: CASPGGDRAAGELFF. The CDR3 nucleotides are TGTGCCAGCCCGGGCGGGGACAGGGCCGCCGGGGAGCTGTTTTTT.

The rearrangement uses TRBV4-1 and TRBJ1-2; the match to TRBD1 covers 8 bases. In germline, CDR1 is MGHRA, CDR2 YSYEKL. The CDR3 is made up of 16 amino acids. Losses at the gene ends were 3 bases for V and 0 bases for J; bases not matched to a gene: 6. Here the CDR3 DNA reads TGCGCCAGCAGCCAGACGATGGGACAGGCTAACTATGGCTACACCTTC. Its translation is CASSQTMGQANYGYTF.

This clone was observed a single time. The chain employs TRBV18 and TRBJ1-4; perhaps TRBD1 as D (6 bases). The CDR3 loop spans 17 amino acids. The germline V gene encodes CDR1 KGHSH and CDR2 LQKENI. Trimming took off 5 bases at V and 7 bases at J, with 23 bases between the two ends. CDR3 nucleotide sequence: TGTGCCAGCTCAGCGCGCCCAGGGGCCCCCTGGGGTGAAAAACTGTTTTTT. This sequence encodes CASSARPGAPWGEKLFF.

V and J are TRBV5-1 and TRBJ2-2, with 11 bases aligning to TRBD2. Germline loops: CDR1 SGHRS, CDR2 YFSETQ. The V and J ends lost 5 bases and 4 bases, in that order; junction bases with no gene match: 4. The CDR3 extends over 15 amino acids. Here the CDR3 reads CASRASGGITGELFF. CDR3 bases: TGCGCCAGCAGGGCTAGCGGGGGGATCACCGGGGAGCTGTTTTTT.

J is TRBJ2-7 and V is TRBV5-4; 8 bases match TRBD1. V lost 4 bases and J lost 2; bases outside the gene matches: 8. The CDR3 runs 15 residues. Looked up from germline, CDR1 is SGHNT and CDR2 is YYREEE (reference sequence). The CDR3, as DNA: TGTGCCAGCAGCCCCCTGGACAGGGTAGCCTACGAGCAGTACTTC. Amino acids: CASSPLDRVAYEQYF.

This clone came up once. CDR3 coding DNA: TGCAGCGTTCTGCCACGACGTACAGTAGAGACCCAGTACTTC. Translating gives CSVLPRRTVETQYF. The chain carries TRBV29-1 and TRBJ2-5; no reliable D call. V shed 5 bases and J shed 4 bases, with 17 bases lying between them. CDR3 length: 14 amino acids. Germline V gives CDR1 SQVTM, CDR2 ANQGSEA.

V and J are TRBV6-6 and TRBJ1-3; 10 nucleotides match TRBD1. Germline CDR1 reads MNHNY; CDR2 reads SVGAGI (reference sequence). The CDR3 has 15 residues. With V trimmed by 1 base and J by 7 bases, 4 bases remained unmatched. CDR3 sequence: CASSYYRQGANTIYF. Here the CDR3 DNA reads TGTGCCAGCAGTTACTATCGACAGGGGGCGAACACCATATATTTT.

This clone was seen once. The chain has TRBV19 and TRBJ1-1; TRBD1 agrees at 7 bases. CDR3 size: 17 residues. Per the germline V gene, CDR1 is LNHDA and CDR2 is SQIVND (reference sequence). The ends lost 1 base at V and 0 bases at J; junction bases unmatched: 8. CDR3 sequence (DNA): TGTGCCAGTAGTATAGCCCACCAACAGGGGATGAACACTGAAGCTTTCTTT. Its translation: CASSIAHQQGMNTEAFF.

This chain joins TRBV5-4 and TRBJ2-7, with D tentatively TRBD1 (5 bases). V lost 6 bases to trimming and J lost 3 bases, with 13 bases between them. The CDR3 contains 13 residues. Per the germline V gene, CDR1 is SGHNT and CDR2 is YYREEE (reference sequence). The CDR3: CASTQGNGYEQYF. CDR3 coding DNA: TGTGCCAGCACCCAGGGCAATGGCTACGAGCAGTACTTC.